Listed here is a single T cell receptor beta chain. Antigen unknown. These data come from a study of T cells in localized non-small cell lung cancer. Lacking atypia, the adjacent lung had been sampled at least 2 cm away from the tumor margin. The data were produced by immunoSEQ multiplex PCR, yet TCRdb's version contains in-frame clones alone and is incomplete. The sample shows about 1,400 clones, 15% to 20% of them seen only once. General observations from the study: Uninvolved neighboring lung showed the greatest T cell clonality, exceeding tumor. In adjacent lung appeared a median around 56 of the top 100 tumor clones. Longer overall survival accompanied higher blood T cell density.

With 6 bases removed from V and 7 bases from J, the gap between germline ends came to 12 bases. Germline-derived CDR1 and CDR2 are WSHSY and SAAADI. The CDR3 consists of 13 residues. The clonotype originates from a male donor aged 60 or over with stage I squamous cell lung carcinoma. J is TRBJ1-4 and V is TRBV10-2, with D tentatively TRBD1 (5 bases). The sample was normal lung tissue next to the tumor, taken before any cancer treatment. The CDR3 region has the DNA TGCGCCAGCAGACGGGGCTCGGCTGAAAAACTGTTTTTT. Translation gives CASRRGSAEKLFF.